These 30 T cell receptor beta chains were sequenced from one sample in a study of PD-1 blockade in mismatch repair-deficient tumors. Produced via immunoSEQ multiplex PCR; TCRdb's table is partial and in-frame only. The profile shows 100,000 to 150,000 clones, around nine tenths of them singletons. The sequencing here drew on peripheral blood, taken approximately 71 weeks after starting pembrolizumab. These receptors all stem from an adult with mismatch repair-deficient cancer.

This rearrangement joins TRBV6-5 to TRBJ2-7; 9 bases fit TRBD1. CDR3 size: 16 residues. Germline CDR1 and CDR2: MNHEY and SVGAGI. Trimming removed 0 bases from V and 0 bases from J; junction bases left unmatched: 3. The CDR3 reads CASSYSSTGGSYEQYF. The DNA of the CDR3 is TGTGCCAGCAGTTACTCCTCGACAGGGGGCTCCTACGAGCAGTACTTC.

The J gene is TRBJ1-1, the V gene TRBV5-6; unclear D gene. Looked up from germline, CDR1 is SGHDT and CDR2 is YYEEEE. V gave up 4 bases and J gave up 1 base, with 14 bases separating them. The CDR3 runs 15 residues. The CDR3 loop reads CASSVTSTKNTEAFF. DNA of the CDR3: TGTGCCAGCAGCGTGACAAGTACGAAGAACACTGAAGCTTTCTTT.

CDR3 residues: CASSQDGGYEQYF. The DNA of the CDR3 is TGCGCCAGCAGCCAAGACGGGGGGTACGAGCAGTACTTC. This rearrangement joins TRBV4-3 to TRBJ2-7; the match to TRBD2 covers 7 bases. CDR1 is LGHNA, CDR2 YSLEER, per germline. This CDR3 is built from 13 residues. J gave up 4 bases and V 0 bases, and 0 bases lay outside the gene matches.

The chain couples TRBV11-2 to TRBJ1-2; 7 bases are a match to TRBD1. Germline trimming cut 5 bases from V and 2 bases from J; bases unmatched to any gene: 14. The CDR3 runs 17 residues. Germline V CDR1 and CDR2: SGHAT, FQNNGV. CDR3 amino acids: CASSPKGTANPNYGYTF. The CDR3 coding sequence is TGTGCCAGCAGCCCAAAGGGGACAGCCAACCCCAACTATGGCTACACCTTC.

The CDR3 region is CASSPQGLPYEQYF. CDR3 nucleotide sequence: TGTGCCAGCAGCCCTCAGGGACTCCCCTACGAGCAGTACTTC. The rearrangement uses TRBV5-4 and TRBJ2-7; D possibly corresponds to TRBD2 (6 bases). V lost 4 bases to trimming and J lost 2 bases, with 13 bases between them. This CDR3 comprises 14 residues. From germline, CDR1 is SGHNT and CDR2 YYREEE (reference sequence).

The rearrangement links TRBV4-1 to TRBJ1-1; TRBD1 agrees at 8 bases. The trim removed 6 bases at V and 1 base at J, leaving 4 bases unmatched. Looked up from germline, CDR1 is MGHRA and CDR2 is YSYEKL. The CDR3 runs 14 residues. The CDR3 spells CASRPGTGNTEAFF. The CDR3 nucleotides read TGCGCCAGCAGACCCGGGACAGGGAACACTGAAGCTTTCTTT.

This chain connects TRBV4-2 to TRBJ2-7, with 11 bases fitting TRBD1. CDR1 is LGHNA, CDR2 YNFKEQ, per germline. The CDR3 spans 16 residues. With V trimmed by 0 bases and J by 7 bases, 8 bases remained unmatched. The CDR3 nucleotides read TGTGCCAGCAGCCAAGATACAGGACAGGGGGCGCAGGAGCAGTACTTC. This gives the protein CASSQDTGQGAQEQYF.

The chain uses TRBV11-3 and TRBJ2-5; D is unresolved. V lost 5 bases and J 7 bases, leaving 8 bases between the germline ends. Per the germline V gene, CDR1 is SGHNT and CDR2 is YENEEA. This CDR3 comprises 11 residues. The CDR3 coding sequence is TGTGCCAGCAGCCTACGAGGGACCCAGTACTTC. Amino acids: CASSLRGTQYF.

V usage is TRBV18 and J usage is TRBJ1-1, with 9 positions matching TRBD1. V lost 2 bases and J lost 8; bases outside the gene matches: 6. Germline CDR1 KGHSH, CDR2 LQKENI. This CDR3 is 14 amino acids long. DNA of the CDR3: TGTGCCAGCTCACCATCTACAGGGGGCGAGGAAGCTTTCTTT. Its translation is CASSPSTGGEEAFF.

This rearrangement joins TRBV30 to TRBJ2-2; no reliable D call. The germline gives CDR1 GTSNPN, CDR2 SVGIG (reference sequence). The CDR3 runs 16 residues. Trimming took off 0 bases at V and 0 bases at J, with 11 bases between the two ends. This CDR3 is CAWSVGTGSNTGELFF. For the CDR3, the DNA is TGTGCCTGGAGTGTAGGAACGGGCTCGAACACCGGGGAGCTGTTTTTT.

The rearrangement joins TRBV10-3 to TRBJ2-6; D tentatively fits TRBD1 or TRBD2 (6 bases each). CDR3 length equals 18 residues. The germline CDR1 and CDR2 sequences are ENHRY and SYGVKD. The V gene lost 3 bases and the J gene lost 0 bases, with 15 bases spanning the gap. The CDR3 spells CAISDRRGRYSGANVLTF. The CDR3 DNA is TGTGCCATCAGTGACCGGAGGGGGAGGTACTCTGGGGCCAACGTCCTGACTTTC.

This chain links TRBV9 with TRBJ2-3, with TRBD2 as a possible D gene (5 bases). Trimming removed 0 bases from V and 0 bases from J, with 8 bases in between. The germline V gene has CDR1 SGDLS and CDR2 YYNGEE. The CDR3 consists of 15 residues. CDR3 bases: TGTGCCAGCAGCGTAGACGGGGAGAGCACAGATACGCAGTATTTT. As protein: CASSVDGESTDTQYF.

This sequence joins TRBV5-4 and TRBJ2-3; 9 bases agree with TRBD2. J was trimmed by 2 bases and V by 1 base; bases with no gene match: 11. The CDR3 extends over 18 amino acids. Germline CDR1 reads SGHNT; CDR2 reads YYREEE (reference sequence). CDR3 amino acids: CASSLLSVAGEDTDTQYF. The CDR3 DNA reads TGTGCCAGCAGCTTGTTATCGGTAGCGGGAGAGGACACAGATACGCAGTATTTT.

This clone was observed once. The chain joins TRBV18 to TRBJ2-1; D gene unclear. The CDR3 spans 13 residues. V lost 2 bases and J lost 3, with 5 bases in between. The germline V gene has CDR1 KGHSH and CDR2 LQKENI. DNA for the CDR3: TGTGCCAGCTCACCAAGTGACTACAATGAGCAGTTCTTC. Its translation: CASSPSDYNEQFF.

V usage is TRBV6-1 and J usage is TRBJ2-7; maybe TRBD1 (6 bases). V was trimmed by 0 bases and J by 3 bases, leaving 18 bases between them. Germline CDR1 and CDR2: MNHNS and SASEGT. CDR3 length: 17 amino acids. The CDR3, as DNA: TGTGCCAGCAGTGAAGCGCTTCCAAACAGGGCGATCTACGAGCAGTACTTC. This sequence encodes CASSEALPNRAIYEQYF.

This clone has more than one count but fewer than ten. The chain uses TRBV30 and TRBJ2-7, with D possibly being TRBD1 (6 bases). The CDR3 sequence is 14 residues long. Germline V CDR1 and CDR2: GTSNPN, SVGIG (reference sequence). V was clipped by 1 base and J by 3 bases, with 13 bases between them. CDR3 sequence reads: CAWSGEQGSYEQYF. CDR3 nucleotides: TGTGCCTGGAGTGGAGAACAGGGTAGCTACGAGCAGTACTTC.

This sequence joins TRBV30 and TRBJ2-3, with D unclear. Germline V lookup: CDR1 GTSNPN, CDR2 SVGIG (reference sequence). The CDR3 has 12 residues. Trimming took 5 bases from V and 1 from J, leaving 7 bases between them. CDR3 residues: CAWSPGTDTQYF. CDR3 coding DNA: TGTGCCTGGTCTCCTGGCACAGATACGCAGTATTTT.

The J gene is TRBJ1-5, the V gene TRBV6-5; D not certain. CDR3 length equals 14 residues. The V end was cut by 5 bases, the J end by 4 bases, with 12 bases between. CDR1 and CDR2 from the germline V gene are MNHEY and SVGAGI. For the CDR3, the DNA is TGTGCCAGCAGTACCAAGGGTGGTAATCAGCCCCAGCATTTT. It is translated as CASSTKGGNQPQHF.

CDR3 bases: TGTGCCAGCAGTGAAGAGGTAGGGACCAAAAACATTCAGTACTTC. It yields the protein CASSEEVGTKNIQYF. The chain uses TRBV2 and TRBJ2-4; D gene uncertain. Germline CDR1 and CDR2: SNHLY and FYNNEI. Trimming shortened V by 1 base and J by 2 bases, and 9 bases separated the two germline ends. The CDR3 covers 15 residues.

This clone has only a few counts. The chain uses TRBV2 and TRBJ2-2; maybe TRBD1 (5 bases). CDR1 is SNHLY and CDR2 is FYNNEI in the germline V gene. Trimming stripped 7 bases from V and 4 bases from J, with 13 bases between. The CDR3 has 14 amino acids. The CDR3 DNA reads TGTGCCAGCATTCAGTCAGGGCGCACCGGGGAGCTGTTTTTT. This codes for CASIQSGRTGELFF.

The chain employs TRBV12-5 and TRBJ2-1; D is perhaps TRBD1 (5 bases). Germline CDR1 is LGHNT and CDR2 is FRNRAP. There are 16 residues in the CDR3. V lost 1 base to trimming and J lost 2 bases, with 12 bases between them. CDR3 nucleotides: TGTGCTAGTGGTTTGGCCTCAGGGTGGACCTACAATGAGCAGTTCTTC. Translated, it gives CASGLASGWTYNEQFF.

CDR3 sequence: CASSLSGTSDYNEQFF. Here the CDR3 DNA reads TGTGCCAGCAGTTTATCGGGGACTAGCGACTACAATGAGCAGTTCTTC. V and J are TRBV27 and TRBJ2-1, with 10 bases that match TRBD2. The CDR3 totals 16 residues. Germline loops: CDR1 MNHEY, CDR2 SMNVEV (reference sequence). With V trimmed by 0 bases and J by 3 bases, 2 bases remained unmatched.

The chain recombines TRBV7-9 with TRBJ2-1; possibly TRBD1 for D (6 bases). The CDR3 has 16 residues. V gave up 4 bases and J gave up 0 bases, with 13 bases separating them. Germline CDR1 SEHNR, CDR2 FQNEAQ (reference sequence). CDR3 nucleotides: TGTGCCAGCAGCTCTACCACAGGGAGCTCCTACAATGAGCAGTTCTTC. Protein: CASSSTTGSSYNEQFF.

This clone was seen just once. V usage is TRBV7-8 and J usage is TRBJ2-1, with D uncertain. V dropped 1 base and J dropped 3 bases, with 7 bases sitting between them. Germline V gene data show CDR1 as SGHVS and CDR2 as FQNEAQ. This CDR3 has 14 amino acids. CDR3 bases: TGTGCCAGCAGCTTAGGTCTAGTCTACAATGAGCAGTTCTTC. Its protein product is CASSLGLVYNEQFF.

The chain links TRBV7-2 to TRBJ2-2; TRBD1 or TRBD2 may be the D gene (5 bases each). The CDR3 has 13 residues. V was shortened by 8 bases and J by 6 bases, with 13 bases between the two germline ends. Germline V gene lookup returns CDR1 SGHTA and CDR2 FQGNSA. In DNA form, the CDR3 reads TGTGCCAGCCCTTCGGGACCACCCGGGGAGCTGTTTTTT. It yields the protein CASPSGPPGELFF. Complete variable domain (other parts from reference TRBV7-2 and TRBJ2-2): GAGVSQSPSNKVTEKGKDVELRCDPISGHTALYWYRQSLGQGLEFLIYFQGNSAPDKSGLPSDRFSAERTGGSVSTLTIQRTQQEDSAVYLCASPSGPPGELFFGEGSRLTVL.

The chain couples TRBV9 to TRBJ1-4; D perhaps matches TRBD1 (5 bases). Germline CDR1 is SGDLS and CDR2 is YYNGEE. The V end lost 4 bases, the J end lost 8 bases, and 18 bases lay between the germline ends. The CDR3 runs 15 residues. The CDR3 region has the DNA TGTGCCAGCAGCCGTAGGTGGGACGGCGGGGAAAAACTGTTTTTT. Amino acid sequence: CASSRRWDGGEKLFF.

CDR3 amino acids: CASSRGGFNQPQHF. As DNA, the CDR3 is TGTGCCAGCAGCCGAGGGGGCTTCAATCAGCCCCAGCATTTT. The J gene is TRBJ1-5, the V gene TRBV7-6, with 7 bases fitting TRBD1. CDR1 and CDR2 (germline): SGHVS, FNYEAQ. The CDR3 has 14 residues. The J segment lost 3 bases and the V segment lost 5 bases, leaving 4 bases of the junction unmatched. Filled out from reference TRBV7-6 and TRBJ1-5, the complete variable domain reads GAGVSQSPRYKVTKRGQDVALRCDPISGHVSLYWYRQALGQGPEFLTYFNYEAQQDKSGLPNDRFSAERPEGSISTLTIQRTEQRDSAMYRCASSRGGFNQPQHFGDGTRLSIL.

This chain uses TRBV20-1 with TRBJ1-2, with D uncertain. Germline CDR1 DFQATT, CDR2 SNEGSKA (reference sequence). This CDR3 is 11 amino acids long. V was shortened by 4 bases and J by 8 bases, with 11 bases between the two germline ends. CDR3 sequence (DNA): TGCAGTGCTAAGGAGTCTGAGGGCTACACCTTC. Translated, it gives CSAKESEGYTF.

The chain links TRBV19 to TRBJ2-7, with D uncertain. The V end lost 3 bases, the J end lost 2 bases, and 11 bases lay between the germline ends. CDR3 size: 14 residues. CDR1 is LNHDA, CDR2 SQIVND, per germline (reference sequence). The CDR3 is CASSMAPETYEQYF. The CDR3 coding sequence is TGTGCCAGTAGTATGGCCCCGGAAACCTACGAGCAGTACTTC.

The chain is built from TRBV4-3 and TRBJ2-1, with 10 positions matching TRBD2. The junction had 5 bases not matched to a gene; V was cut back by 5 bases and J by 7 bases. The CDR3 consists of 14 residues. Germline loops: CDR1 LGHNA, CDR2 YSLEER. This CDR3 reads CASSKREGPNEQFF. The CDR3 coding sequence is TGCGCCAGCAGCAAGCGGGAGGGGCCAAATGAGCAGTTCTTC.